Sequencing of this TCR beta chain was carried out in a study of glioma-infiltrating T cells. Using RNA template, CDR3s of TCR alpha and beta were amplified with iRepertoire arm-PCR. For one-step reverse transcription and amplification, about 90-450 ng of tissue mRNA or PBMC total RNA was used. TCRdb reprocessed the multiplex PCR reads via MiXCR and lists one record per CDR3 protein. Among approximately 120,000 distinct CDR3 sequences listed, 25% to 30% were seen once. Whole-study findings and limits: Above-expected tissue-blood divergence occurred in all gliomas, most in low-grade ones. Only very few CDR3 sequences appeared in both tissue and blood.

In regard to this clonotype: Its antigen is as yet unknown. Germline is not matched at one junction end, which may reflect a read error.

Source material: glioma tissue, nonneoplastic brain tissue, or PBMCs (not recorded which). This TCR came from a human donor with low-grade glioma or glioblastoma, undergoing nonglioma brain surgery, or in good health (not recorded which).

CDR3 region: CASRPLGTSGGYNEQLF. As DNA, the CDR3 is TGTGCCAGCAGACCCCTCGGGACTAGCGGGGGCTACAATGAGCAGCTCTTC. This chain joins TRBV6-6 and TRBJ2-1; 14 bases fit TRBD2. Germline loops: CDR1 MNHNY, CDR2 SVGAGI (reference sequence). The CDR3 loop spans 17 amino acids.